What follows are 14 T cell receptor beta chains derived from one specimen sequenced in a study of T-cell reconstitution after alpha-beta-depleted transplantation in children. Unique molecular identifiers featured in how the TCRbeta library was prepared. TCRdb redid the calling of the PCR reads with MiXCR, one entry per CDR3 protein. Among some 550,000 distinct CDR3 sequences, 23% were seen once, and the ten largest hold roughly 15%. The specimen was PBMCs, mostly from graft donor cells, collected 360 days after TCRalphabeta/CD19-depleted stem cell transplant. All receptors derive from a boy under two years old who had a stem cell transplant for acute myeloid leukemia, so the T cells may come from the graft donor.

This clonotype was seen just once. The CDR3 is CSARDWTGGSSTEAFF. CDR3 DNA sequence: TGCAGTGCTAGAGATTGGACAGGGGGAAGCTCCACTGAAGCTTTCTTT. The V and J genes are TRBV20-1 and TRBJ1-1; TRBD1 agrees at 10 bases. V shed 0 bases, J shed 4 bases, and the junction held 8 bases outside the gene matches. From germline, CDR1 is DFQATT and CDR2 SNEGSKA (reference sequence). This CDR3 has 16 amino acids.

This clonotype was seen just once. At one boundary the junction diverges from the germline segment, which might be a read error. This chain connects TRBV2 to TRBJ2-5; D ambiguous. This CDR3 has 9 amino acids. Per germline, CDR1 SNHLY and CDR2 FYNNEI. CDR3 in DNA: TGTGCCAGCGGGCCTCTCCTGGACTTC. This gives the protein CASGPLLDF.

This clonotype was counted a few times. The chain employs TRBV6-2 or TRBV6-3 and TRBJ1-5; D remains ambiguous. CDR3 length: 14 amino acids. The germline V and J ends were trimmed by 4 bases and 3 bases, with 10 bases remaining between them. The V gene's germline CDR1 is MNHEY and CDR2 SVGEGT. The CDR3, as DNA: TGTGCCAGCAGTTCCGGGAGCTACAATCAGCCCCAGCATTTT. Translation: CASSSGSYNQPQHF.

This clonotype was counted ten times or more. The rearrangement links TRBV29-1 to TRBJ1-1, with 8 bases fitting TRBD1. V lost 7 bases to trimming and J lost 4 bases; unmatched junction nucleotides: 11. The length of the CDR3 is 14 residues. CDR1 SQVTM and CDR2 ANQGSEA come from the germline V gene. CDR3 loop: CSGGTGQGGTEAFF. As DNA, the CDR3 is TGCAGCGGTGGGACAGGTCAGGGGGGCACTGAAGCTTTCTTT. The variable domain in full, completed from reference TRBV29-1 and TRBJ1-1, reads SAVISQKPSRDICQRGTSLTIQCQVDSQVTMMFWYRQQPGQSLTLIATANQGSEATYESGFVIDKFPISRPNLTFSTLTVSNMSPEDSSIYLCSGGTGQGGTEAFFGQGTRLTVV.

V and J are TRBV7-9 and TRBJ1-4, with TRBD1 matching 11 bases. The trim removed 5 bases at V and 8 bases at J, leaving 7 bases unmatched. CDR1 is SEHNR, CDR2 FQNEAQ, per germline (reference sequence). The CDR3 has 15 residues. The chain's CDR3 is CASSEDRGLDEKLFF. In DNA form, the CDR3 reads TGTGCCAGCAGCGAGGACAGGGGGCTGGACGAAAAACTGTTTTTT.

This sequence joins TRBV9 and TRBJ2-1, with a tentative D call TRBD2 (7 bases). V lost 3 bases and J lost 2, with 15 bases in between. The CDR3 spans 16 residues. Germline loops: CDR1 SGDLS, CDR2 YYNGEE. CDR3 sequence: CASSEGGTPTYNEQFF. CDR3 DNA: TGTGCCAGCAGCGAGGGGGGGACCCCGACCTACAATGAGCAGTTCTTC.

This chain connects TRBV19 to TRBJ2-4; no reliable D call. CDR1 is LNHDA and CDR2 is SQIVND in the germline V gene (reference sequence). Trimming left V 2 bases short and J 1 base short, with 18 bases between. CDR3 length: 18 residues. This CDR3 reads CASSIRGSFSKAKNIQYF. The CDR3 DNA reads TGTGCCAGTAGTATAAGAGGCAGTTTCTCGAAGGCCAAAAACATTCAGTACTTC.

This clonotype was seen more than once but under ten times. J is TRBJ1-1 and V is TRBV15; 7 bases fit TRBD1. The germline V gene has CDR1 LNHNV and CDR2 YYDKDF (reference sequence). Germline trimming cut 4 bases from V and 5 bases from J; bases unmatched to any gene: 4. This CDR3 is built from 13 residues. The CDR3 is CATSNRGDTEAFF. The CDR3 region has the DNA TGTGCCACCAGCAACAGGGGCGATACTGAAGCTTTCTTT.

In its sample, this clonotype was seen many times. This CDR3 is CSVEGSNEQFF. The CDR3, as DNA: TGCAGCGTTGAGGGCAGCAATGAGCAGTTCTTC. The J gene is TRBJ2-1, the V gene TRBV29-1; D is ambiguous. V gave up 3 bases and J gave up 6 bases, with 6 bases separating them. Germline V gene data show CDR1 as SQVTM and CDR2 as ANQGSEA. The CDR3 consists of 11 residues.

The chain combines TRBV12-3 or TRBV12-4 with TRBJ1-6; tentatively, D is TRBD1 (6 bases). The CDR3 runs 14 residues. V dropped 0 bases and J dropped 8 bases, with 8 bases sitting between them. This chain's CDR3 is CASSLAGGYSPLHF. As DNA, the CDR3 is TGTGCCAGCAGTTTAGCAGGGGGTTATTCACCCCTCCACTTT.

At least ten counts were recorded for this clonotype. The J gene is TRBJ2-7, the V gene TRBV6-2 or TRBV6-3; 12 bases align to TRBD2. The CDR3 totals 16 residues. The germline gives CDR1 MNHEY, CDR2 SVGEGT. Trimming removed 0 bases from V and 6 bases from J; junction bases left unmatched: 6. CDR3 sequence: CASSYSGLAGRSEQYF. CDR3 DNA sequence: TGTGCCAGCAGTTACTCCGGACTAGCGGGGCGTTCCGAGCAGTACTTC.

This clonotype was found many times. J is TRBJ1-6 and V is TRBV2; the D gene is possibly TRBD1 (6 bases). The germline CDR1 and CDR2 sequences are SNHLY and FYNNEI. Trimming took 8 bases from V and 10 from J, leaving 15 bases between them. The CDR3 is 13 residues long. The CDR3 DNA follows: TGTGCCAGCTGTTGGCAGGGGCAATCACCCCTCCACTTT. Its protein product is CASCWQGQSPLHF.

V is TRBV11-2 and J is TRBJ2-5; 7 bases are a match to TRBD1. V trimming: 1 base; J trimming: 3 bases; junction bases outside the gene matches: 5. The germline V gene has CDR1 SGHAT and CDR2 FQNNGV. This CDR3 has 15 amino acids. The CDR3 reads CASSLGPTGEETQYF. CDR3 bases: TGTGCCAGCAGCTTAGGACCTACAGGGGAAGAGACCCAGTACTTC. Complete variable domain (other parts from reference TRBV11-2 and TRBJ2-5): EAGVAQSPRYKIIEKRQSVAFWCNPISGHATLYWYQQILGQGPKLLIQFQNNGVVDDSQLPKDRFSAERLKGVDSTLKIQPAKLEDSAVYLCASSLGPTGEETQYFGPGTRLLVL.

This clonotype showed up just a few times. CDR3 amino acids: CASSPDRGLPNYGYTF. The CDR3, as DNA: TGTGCCAGCAGCCCGGACAGGGGATTACCTAACTATGGCTACACCTTC. The V call is TRBV12-3 or TRBV12-4, the J call TRBJ1-2; 9 nucleotides align to TRBD1. V gave up 6 bases and J gave up 0 bases; unmatched junction bases: 8. The CDR3 loop spans 16 amino acids.